This T cell receptor (beta chain) is drawn from a study of blood T cells in healthy people across ages. Study-level background: Using template switching, researchers captured about one barcoded beta molecule for each two T cells.

The CDR3 is 17 amino acids. Per the germline V gene, CDR1 is LGHNA and CDR2 is YNFKEQ. A word on this clonotype: The junction differs from germline at one of its ends, possibly a read error.

PCR was performed a second time for about 7 to 11 cycles using a sample-barcoded 5' primer and a J-beta primer mix. TCRdb ran MiXCR on the 5' RACE reads and lists one entry per CDR3 protein. The sample yields 500,000 to 700,000 distinct CDR3 sequences, about 30% seen once. This TCR was sampled from a woman of 80 years or more in good health. Sequencing used blood. The J gene is TRBJ2-1, the V gene TRBV4-2; weak D call: TRBD1 (6 bases). The CDR3 bases are TGTGCCAGTAGCCAGAGAGAATGCCGGGACAACTACAATGAGCAGTTCTTC. Residues: CASSQRECRDNYNEQFF.